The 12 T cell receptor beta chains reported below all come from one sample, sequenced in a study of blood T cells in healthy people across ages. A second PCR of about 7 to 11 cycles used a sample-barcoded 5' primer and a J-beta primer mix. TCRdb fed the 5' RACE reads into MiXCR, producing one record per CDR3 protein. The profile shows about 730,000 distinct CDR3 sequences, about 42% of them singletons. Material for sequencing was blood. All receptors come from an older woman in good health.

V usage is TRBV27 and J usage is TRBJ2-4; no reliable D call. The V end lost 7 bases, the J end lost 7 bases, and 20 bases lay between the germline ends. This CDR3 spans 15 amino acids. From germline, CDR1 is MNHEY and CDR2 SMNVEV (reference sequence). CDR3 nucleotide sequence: TGTGCCAGCACCCCCGGAGCTCCTTCTATGAACATTCAGTACTTC. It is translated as CASTPGAPSMNIQYF.

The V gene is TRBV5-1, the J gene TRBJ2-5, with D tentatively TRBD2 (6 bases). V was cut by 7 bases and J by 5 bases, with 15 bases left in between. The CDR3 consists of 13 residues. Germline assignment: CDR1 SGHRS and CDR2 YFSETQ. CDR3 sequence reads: CASRGGDRETQYF. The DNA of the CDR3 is TGCGCCAGCCGAGGAGGGGACCGTGAGACCCAGTACTTC.

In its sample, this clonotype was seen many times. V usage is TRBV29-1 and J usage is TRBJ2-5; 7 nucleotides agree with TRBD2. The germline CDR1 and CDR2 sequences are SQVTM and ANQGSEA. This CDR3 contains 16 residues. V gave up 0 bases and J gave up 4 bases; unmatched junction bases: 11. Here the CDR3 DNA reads TGCAGCGTTGAAGAAGTGCCAGCGGGATTGATAGAGACCCAGTACTTC. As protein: CSVEEVPAGLIETQYF. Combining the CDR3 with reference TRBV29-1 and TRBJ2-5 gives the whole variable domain SAVISQKPSRDICQRGTSLTIQCQVDSQVTMMFWYRQQPGQSLTLIATANQGSEATYESGFVIDKFPISRPNLTFSTLTVSNMSPEDSSIYLCSVEEVPAGLIETQYFGPGTRLLVL.

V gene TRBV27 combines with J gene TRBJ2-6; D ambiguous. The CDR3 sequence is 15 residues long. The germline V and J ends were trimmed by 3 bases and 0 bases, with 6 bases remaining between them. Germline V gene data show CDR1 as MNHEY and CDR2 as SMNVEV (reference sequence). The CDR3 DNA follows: TGTGCCAGCAGTTTCCAGTACTCTGGGGCCAACGTCCTGACTTTC. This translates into CASSFQYSGANVLTF. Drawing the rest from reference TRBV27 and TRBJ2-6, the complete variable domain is EAQVTQNPRYLITVTGKKLTVTCSQNMNHEYMSWYRQDPGLGLRQIYYSMNVEVTDKGDVPEGYKVSRKEKRNFPLILESPSPNQTSLYFCASSFQYSGANVLTFGAGSRLTVL.

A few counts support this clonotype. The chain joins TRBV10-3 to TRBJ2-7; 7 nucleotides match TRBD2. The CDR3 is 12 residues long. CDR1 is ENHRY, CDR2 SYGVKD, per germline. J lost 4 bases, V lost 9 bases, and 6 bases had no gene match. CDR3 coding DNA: TGTGCCATTGCGGAGCGGGGATACGAGCAGTACTTC. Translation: CAIAERGYEQYF.

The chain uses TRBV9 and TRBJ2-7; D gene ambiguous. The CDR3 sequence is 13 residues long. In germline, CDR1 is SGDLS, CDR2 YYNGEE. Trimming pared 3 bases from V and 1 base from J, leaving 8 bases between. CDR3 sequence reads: CASSGTESYEQYF. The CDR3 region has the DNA TGTGCCAGCAGCGGGACGGAATCCTACGAGCAGTACTTC.

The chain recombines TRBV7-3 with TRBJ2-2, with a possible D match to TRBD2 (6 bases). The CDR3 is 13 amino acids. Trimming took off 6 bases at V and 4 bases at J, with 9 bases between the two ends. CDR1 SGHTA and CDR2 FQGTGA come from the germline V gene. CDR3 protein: CASSPGGTGELFF. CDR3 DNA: TGTGCCAGCAGTCCCGGGGGCACCGGGGAGCTGTTTTTT.

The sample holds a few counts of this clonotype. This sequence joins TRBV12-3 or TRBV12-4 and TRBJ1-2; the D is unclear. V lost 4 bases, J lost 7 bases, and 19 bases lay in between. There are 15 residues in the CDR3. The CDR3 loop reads CASSSHGEGNPGYTF. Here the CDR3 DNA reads TGTGCCAGCAGTTCCCACGGCGAAGGGAACCCTGGCTACACCTTC.

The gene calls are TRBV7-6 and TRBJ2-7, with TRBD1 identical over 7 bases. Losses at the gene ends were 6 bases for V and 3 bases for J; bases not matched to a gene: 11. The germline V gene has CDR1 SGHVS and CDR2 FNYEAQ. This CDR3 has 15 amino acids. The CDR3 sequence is CASSWAGQGVYEQYF. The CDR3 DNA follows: TGTGCCAGCAGTTGGGCCGGGCAGGGGGTCTACGAGCAGTACTTC. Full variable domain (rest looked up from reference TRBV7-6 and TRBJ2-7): GAGVSQSPRYKVTKRGQDVALRCDPISGHVSLYWYRQALGQGPEFLTYFNYEAQQDKSGLPNDRFSAERPEGSISTLTIQRTEQRDSAMYRCASSWAGQGVYEQYFGPGTRLTVT.

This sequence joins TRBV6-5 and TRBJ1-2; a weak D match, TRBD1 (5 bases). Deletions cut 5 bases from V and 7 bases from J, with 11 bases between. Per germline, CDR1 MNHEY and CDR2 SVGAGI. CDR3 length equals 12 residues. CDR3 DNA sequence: TGTGCCAGCAGTCACCAGGGACTTGGCTACACCTTC. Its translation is CASSHQGLGYTF.

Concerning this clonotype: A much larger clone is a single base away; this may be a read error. In nucleotides, the CDR3 is TGCGCCAGCAGCACTGGACAGGGTCCGTCCAATGAGCAGTACTTC. This translates into CASSTGQGPSNEQYF. The gene calls are TRBV5-1 and TRBJ2-7, with TRBD1 identical over 8 bases. This CDR3 spans 15 amino acids. Germline assignment: CDR1 SGHRS and CDR2 YFSETQ. After removal of 4 bases from V and 7 bases from J, the junction contained 13 bases not matched to a gene.

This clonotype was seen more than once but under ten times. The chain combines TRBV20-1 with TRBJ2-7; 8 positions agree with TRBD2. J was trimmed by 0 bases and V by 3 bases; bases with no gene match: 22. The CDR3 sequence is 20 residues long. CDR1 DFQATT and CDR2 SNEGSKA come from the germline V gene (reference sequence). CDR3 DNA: TGCAGTGCTAGGATGGGGTCGAATAGCGGGGTACAACGGTCCTCCTACGAGCAGTACTTC. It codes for CSARMGSNSGVQRSSYEQYF.